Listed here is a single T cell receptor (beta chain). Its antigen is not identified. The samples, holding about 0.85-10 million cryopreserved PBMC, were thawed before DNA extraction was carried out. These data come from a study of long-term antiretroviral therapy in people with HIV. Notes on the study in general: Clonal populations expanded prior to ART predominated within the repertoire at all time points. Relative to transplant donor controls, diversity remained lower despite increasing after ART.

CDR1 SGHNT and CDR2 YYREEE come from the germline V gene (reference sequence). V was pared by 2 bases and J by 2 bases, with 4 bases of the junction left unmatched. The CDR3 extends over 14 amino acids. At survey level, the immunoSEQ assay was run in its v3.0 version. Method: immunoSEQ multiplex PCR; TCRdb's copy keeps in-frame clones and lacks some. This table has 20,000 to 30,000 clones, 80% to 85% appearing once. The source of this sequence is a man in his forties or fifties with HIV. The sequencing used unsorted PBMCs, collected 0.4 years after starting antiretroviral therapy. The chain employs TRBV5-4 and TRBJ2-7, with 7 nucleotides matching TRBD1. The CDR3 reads CASSLGTETYEQYF. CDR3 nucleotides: TGTGCCAGCAGCTTAGGGACAGAAACCTACGAGCAGTACTTC.